The subject of this entry is one T cell receptor (beta chain). Sequencing was performed with immunoSEQ multiplex PCR; in TCRdb, only in-frame clones are kept and a portion is missing. The sample has 700,000 or so clones, 70% to 90% seen once. This specimen comes from a study of shared T cell receptors in the human thymus. This CDR3 region has 15 residues. The junction had 6 bases not matched to a gene; V was cut back by 7 bases and J by 0 bases. CDR1 is LNHDA, CDR2 SQIVND, per germline (reference sequence). Separately, the same data were catalogued under a study of human thymus T cells. That source notes: Donors were healthy Finnish babies undergoing corrective operations for congenital heart defects. Thymic samples were excised during corrective heart operations. Thymic repertoires from unrelated individuals overlapped highly, related research reported.

This receptor was identified in a girl under three years old with a congenital heart defect. The sample taken for sequencing was thymocytes. The chain employs TRBV19 and TRBJ1-1; 9 bases align to TRBD1. The CDR3 here is CASTRTGAVNTEAFF. For the CDR3, the DNA is TGTGCCAGTACGAGGACAGGGGCGGTGAACACTGAAGCTTTCTTT.